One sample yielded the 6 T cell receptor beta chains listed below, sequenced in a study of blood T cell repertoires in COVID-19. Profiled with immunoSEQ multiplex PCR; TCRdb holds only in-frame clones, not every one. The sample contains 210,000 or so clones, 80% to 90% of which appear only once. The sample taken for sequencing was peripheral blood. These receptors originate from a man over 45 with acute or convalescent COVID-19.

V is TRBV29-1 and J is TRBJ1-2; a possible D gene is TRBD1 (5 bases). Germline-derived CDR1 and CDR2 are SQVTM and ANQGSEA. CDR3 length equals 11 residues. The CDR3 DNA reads TGCACCGCGGAGTGGGGGGTAGGCTACACCTTC. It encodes CTAEWGVGYTF.

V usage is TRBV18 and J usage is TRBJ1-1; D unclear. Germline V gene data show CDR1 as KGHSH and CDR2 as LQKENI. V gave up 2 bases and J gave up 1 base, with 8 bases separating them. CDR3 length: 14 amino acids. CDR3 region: CASSPSGKNTEAFF. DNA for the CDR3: TGTGCCAGCTCACCAAGCGGAAAGAACACTGAAGCTTTCTTT.

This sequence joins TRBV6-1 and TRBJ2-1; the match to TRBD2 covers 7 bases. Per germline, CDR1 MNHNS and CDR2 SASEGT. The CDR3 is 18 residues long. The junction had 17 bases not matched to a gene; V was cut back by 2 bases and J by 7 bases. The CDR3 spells CASSERGLGGIGMNEQFF. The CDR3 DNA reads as TGTGCCAGCAGTGAAAGGGGACTCGGGGGGATCGGAATGAATGAGCAGTTCTTC.

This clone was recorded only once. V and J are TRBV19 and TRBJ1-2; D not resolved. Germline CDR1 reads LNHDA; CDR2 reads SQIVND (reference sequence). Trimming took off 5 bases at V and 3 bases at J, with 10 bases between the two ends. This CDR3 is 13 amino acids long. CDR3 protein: CASSVQKDYGYTF. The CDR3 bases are TGTGCCAGTAGTGTACAGAAAGACTATGGCTACACCTTC. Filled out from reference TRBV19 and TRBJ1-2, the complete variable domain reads DGGITQSPKYLFRKEGQNVTLSCEQNLNHDAMYWYRQDPGQGLRLIYYSQIVNDFQKGDIAEGYSVSREKKESFPLTVTSAQKNPTAFYLCASSVQKDYGYTFGSGTRLTVV.

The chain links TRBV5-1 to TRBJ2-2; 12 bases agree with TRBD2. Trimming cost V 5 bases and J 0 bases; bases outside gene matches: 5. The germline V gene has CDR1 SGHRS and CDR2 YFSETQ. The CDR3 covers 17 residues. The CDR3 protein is CASRLTSGGPNTGELFF. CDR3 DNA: TGCGCCAGCAGGCTGACTAGCGGGGGCCCGAACACCGGGGAGCTGTTTTTT.

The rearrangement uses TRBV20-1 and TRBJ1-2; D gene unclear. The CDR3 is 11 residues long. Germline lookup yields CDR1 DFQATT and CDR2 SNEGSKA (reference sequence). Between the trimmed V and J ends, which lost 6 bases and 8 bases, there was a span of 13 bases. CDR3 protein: CSALGGGGYTF. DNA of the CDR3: TGCAGTGCACTTGGAGGAGGAGGCTACACCTTC.